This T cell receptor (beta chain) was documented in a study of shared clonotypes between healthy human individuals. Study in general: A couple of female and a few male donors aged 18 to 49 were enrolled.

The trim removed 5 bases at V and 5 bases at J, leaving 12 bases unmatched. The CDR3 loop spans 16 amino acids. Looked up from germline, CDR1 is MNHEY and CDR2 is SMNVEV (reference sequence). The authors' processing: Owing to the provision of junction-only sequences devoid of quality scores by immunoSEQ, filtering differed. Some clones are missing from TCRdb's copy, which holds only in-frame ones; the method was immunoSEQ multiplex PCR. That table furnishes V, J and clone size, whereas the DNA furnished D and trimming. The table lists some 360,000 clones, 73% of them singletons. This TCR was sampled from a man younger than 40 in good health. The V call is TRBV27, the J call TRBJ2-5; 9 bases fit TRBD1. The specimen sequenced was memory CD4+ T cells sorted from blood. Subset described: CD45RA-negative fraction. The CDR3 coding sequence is TGTGCCAGCAGTCCCACCGGGACAGGGACGTCCGAGACCCAGTACTTC. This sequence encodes CASSPTGTGTSETQYF.